This T cell receptor (beta chain) was observed in a study of CD4 T cells in relation to SARS-CoV-2 and coronaviruses. Study at large: Shared crossreactive spike epitopes were mapped to their HLA restriction. Study-level points and caveats: SARS-CoV-2-driven expansion was significantly weaker in crossreactive than monoreactive clones. Each donor contributed either pre-pandemic or post-infection samples, not both.

TCRdb keeps only in-frame clones here, not all; method: immunoSEQ multiplex PCR. The data contain approximately 59,000 clones, 87% of them singletons. V shed 10 bases and J 1 base; nucleotides not matched to a gene: 6. Germline CDR1 and CDR2: MDHEN and SYDVKM. The CDR3 length is 15 residues. CD4+ T cells from unexposed donors were obtained before the COVID-19 pandemic (2011-2018). CD4 enrichment then naive enrichment separated naive from memory CD4+ cells. Remarks on this clone: Its antigen is still unknown.

This receptor was taken from a human donor in good health. Sequenced material: memory CD4+ T cells from PBMCs. The V gene is TRBV28, the J gene TRBJ2-5; 13 bases agree with TRBD2. The CDR3 loop reads CATKGLAGVQETQYF. CDR3 in DNA: TGTGCCACCAAAGGACTAGCGGGGGTCCAAGAGACCCAGTACTTC. The full variable domain, its missing parts supplied by reference TRBV28 and TRBJ2-5, is DVKVTQSSRYLVKRTGEKVFLECVQDMDHENMFWYRQDPGLGLRLIYFSYDVKMKEKGDIPEGYSVSREKKERFSLILESASTNQTSMYLCATKGLAGVQETQYFGPGTRLLVL.